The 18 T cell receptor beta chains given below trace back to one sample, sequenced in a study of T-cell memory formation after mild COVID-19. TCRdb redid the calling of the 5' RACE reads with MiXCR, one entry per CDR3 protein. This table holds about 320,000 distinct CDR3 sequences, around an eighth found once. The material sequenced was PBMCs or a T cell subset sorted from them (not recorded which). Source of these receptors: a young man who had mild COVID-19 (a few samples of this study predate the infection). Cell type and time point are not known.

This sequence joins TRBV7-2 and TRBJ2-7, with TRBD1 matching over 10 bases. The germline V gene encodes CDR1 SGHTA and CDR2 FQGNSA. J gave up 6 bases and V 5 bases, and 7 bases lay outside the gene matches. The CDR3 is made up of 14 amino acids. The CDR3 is CASSDRQGAGEQYF. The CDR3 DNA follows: TGTGCCAGCAGCGATCGACAGGGGGCGGGCGAGCAGTACTTC.

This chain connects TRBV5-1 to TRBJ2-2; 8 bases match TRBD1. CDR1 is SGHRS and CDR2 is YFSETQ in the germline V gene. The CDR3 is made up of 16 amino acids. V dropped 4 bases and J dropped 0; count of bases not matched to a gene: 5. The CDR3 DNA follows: TGCGCCAGCAGCATGGTACAGGGGGCGAACACCGGGGAGCTGTTTTTT. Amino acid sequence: CASSMVQGANTGELFF.

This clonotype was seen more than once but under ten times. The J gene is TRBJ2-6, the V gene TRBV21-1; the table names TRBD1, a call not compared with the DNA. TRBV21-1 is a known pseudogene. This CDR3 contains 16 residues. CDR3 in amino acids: CAGGRDRSTGANVLTF. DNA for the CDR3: TGTGCCGGGGGGCGGGACAGGTCGACTGGGGCCAACGTCCTGACTTTC.

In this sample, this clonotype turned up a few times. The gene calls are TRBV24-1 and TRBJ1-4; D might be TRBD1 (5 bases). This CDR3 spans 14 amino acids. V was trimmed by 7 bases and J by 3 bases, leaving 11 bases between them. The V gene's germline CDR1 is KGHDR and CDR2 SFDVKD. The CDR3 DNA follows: TGTGCCACCAGCGAGGCGGGGCCTAATGAAAAACTGTTTTTT. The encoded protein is CATSEAGPNEKLFF.

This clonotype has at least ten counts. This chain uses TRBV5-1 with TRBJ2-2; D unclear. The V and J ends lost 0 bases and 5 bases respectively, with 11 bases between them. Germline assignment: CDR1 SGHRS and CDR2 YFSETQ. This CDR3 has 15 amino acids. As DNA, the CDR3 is TGCGCCAGCAGCTTGGGAAGGGTCGCGACCGGGGAGCTGTTTTTT. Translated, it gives CASSLGRVATGELFF.

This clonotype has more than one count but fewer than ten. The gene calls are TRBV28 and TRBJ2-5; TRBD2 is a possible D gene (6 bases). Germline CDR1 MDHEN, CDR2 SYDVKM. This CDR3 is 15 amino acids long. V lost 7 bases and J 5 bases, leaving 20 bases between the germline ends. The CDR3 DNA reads TGTGCCAGCAATTCCCCAGGAGGGGCGGAGGAGACCCAGTACTTC. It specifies CASNSPGGAEETQYF. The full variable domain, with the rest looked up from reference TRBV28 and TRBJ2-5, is DVKVTQSSRYLVKRTGEKVFLECVQDMDHENMFWYRQDPGLGLRLIYFSYDVKMKEKGDIPEGYSVSREKKERFSLILESASTNQTSMYLCASNSPGGAEETQYFGPGTRLLVL.

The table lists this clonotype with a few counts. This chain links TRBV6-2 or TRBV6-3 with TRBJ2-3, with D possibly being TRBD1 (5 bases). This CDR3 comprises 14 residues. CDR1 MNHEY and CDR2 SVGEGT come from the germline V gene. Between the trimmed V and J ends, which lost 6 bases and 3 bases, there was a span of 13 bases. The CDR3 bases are TGTGCCAGCAGCGACCAGACAGAGACAGATACGCAGTATTTT. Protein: CASSDQTETDTQYF.

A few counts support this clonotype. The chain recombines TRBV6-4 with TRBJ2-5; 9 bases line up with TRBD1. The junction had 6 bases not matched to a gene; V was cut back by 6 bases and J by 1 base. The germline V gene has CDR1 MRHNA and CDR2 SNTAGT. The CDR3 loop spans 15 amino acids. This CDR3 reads CASRTDRGTQETQYF. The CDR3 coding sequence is TGTGCCAGCAGAACTGACAGGGGGACCCAAGAGACCCAGTACTTC.

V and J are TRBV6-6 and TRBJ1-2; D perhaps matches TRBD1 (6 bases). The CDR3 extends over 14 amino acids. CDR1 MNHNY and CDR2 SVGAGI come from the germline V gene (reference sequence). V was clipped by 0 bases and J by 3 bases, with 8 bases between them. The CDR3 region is CASSYSQGHYGYTF. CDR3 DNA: TGTGCCAGCAGTTACTCACAGGGTCACTATGGCTACACCTTC.

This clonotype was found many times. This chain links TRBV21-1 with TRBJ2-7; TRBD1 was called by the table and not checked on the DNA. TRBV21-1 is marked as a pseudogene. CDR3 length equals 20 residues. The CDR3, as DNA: TGTGCCAGCAGCAAAGAAATTGAGGGACACCAGAACTTGAGCTCCTACGAGCAGTACGTC. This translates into CASSKEIEGHQNLSSYEQYV.

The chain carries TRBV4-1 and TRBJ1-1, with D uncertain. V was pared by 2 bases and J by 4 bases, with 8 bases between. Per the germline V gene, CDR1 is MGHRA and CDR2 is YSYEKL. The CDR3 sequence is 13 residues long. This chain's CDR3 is CASSQLRTTEAFF. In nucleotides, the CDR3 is TGCGCCAGCAGCCAACTTCGCACCACTGAAGCTTTCTTT.

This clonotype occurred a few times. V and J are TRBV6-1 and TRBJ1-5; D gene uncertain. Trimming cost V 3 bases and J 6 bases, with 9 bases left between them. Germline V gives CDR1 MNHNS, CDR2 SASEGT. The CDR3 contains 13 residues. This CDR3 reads CASSEGMGQPQHF. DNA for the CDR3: TGTGCCAGCAGTGAGGGCATGGGTCAGCCCCAGCATTTT.

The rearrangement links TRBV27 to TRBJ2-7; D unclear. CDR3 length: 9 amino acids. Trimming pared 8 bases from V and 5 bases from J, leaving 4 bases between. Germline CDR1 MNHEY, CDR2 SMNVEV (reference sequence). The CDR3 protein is CASGNEQYF. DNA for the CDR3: TGTGCCAGCGGGAACGAGCAGTACTTC.

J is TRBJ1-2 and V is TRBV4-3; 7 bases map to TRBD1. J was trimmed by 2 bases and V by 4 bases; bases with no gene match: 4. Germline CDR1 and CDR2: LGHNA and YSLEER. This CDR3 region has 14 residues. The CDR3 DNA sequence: TGCGCCAGCAGCCCACAACAGGGGAACTATGGCTACACCTTC. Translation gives CASSPQQGNYGYTF.

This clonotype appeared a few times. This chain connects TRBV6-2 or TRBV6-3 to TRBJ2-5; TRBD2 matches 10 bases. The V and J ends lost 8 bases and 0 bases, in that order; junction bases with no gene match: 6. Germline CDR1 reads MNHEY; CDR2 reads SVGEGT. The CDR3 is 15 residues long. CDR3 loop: CASGPLAGDQETQYF. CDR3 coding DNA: TGTGCCAGCGGACCTCTAGCGGGGGACCAAGAGACCCAGTACTTC.

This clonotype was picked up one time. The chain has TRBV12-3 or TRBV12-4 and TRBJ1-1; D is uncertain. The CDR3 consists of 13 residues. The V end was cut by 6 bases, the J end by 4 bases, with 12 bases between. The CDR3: CASRWALSTEAFF. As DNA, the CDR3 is TGTGCCAGCAGATGGGCCCTTTCCACTGAAGCTTTCTTT.

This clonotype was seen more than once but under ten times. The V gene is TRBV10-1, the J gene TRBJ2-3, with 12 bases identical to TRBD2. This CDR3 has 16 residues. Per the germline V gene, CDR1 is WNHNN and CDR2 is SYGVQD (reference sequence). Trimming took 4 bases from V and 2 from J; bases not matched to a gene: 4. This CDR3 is CASSGRTSGDTDTQYF. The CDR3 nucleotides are TGCGCCAGCAGTGGGAGGACTAGCGGGGACACAGATACGCAGTATTTT.

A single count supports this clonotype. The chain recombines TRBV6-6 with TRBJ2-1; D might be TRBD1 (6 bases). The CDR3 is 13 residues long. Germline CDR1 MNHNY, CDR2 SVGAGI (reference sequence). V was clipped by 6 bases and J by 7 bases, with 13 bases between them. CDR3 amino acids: CASSRDRWNEQFF. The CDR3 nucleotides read TGTGCCAGCAGCCGCGACAGGTGGAATGAGCAGTTCTTC.